The 29 T cell receptor beta chains in this list originate from one sample, sequenced in a study of regulatory T cells in long-lasting Graves disease. The time point: newly diagnosed GD, antithyroid drugs for less than 3 months. PBMC-derived RNA was used for the TCR library. Through Arm-PCR of CDR3 regions and iRepertoire HTBI primers, TCR beta libraries were built. MiXCR was run by TCRdb on the multiplex PCR reads, yielding one entry per CDR3 protein. The sample carries a few hundred thousand distinct CDR3 sequences, roughly 19% recorded once. These same data were also listed under a study on T cells in Graves' hyperthyroidism and ophthalmopathy.

The material sequenced was peripheral blood mononuclear cells (PBMCs), taken at new diagnosis, from a patient treated with antithyroid drugs. These receptors all come from a woman aged 25-40 years with Graves disease.

This clonotype was seen ten or more times. The genes are TRBV28 and TRBJ1-4; 10 bases fit TRBD1. After removal of 5 bases from V and 5 bases from J, the junction contained 14 bases not matched to a gene. The CDR3 sequence is 18 residues long. The germline gives CDR1 MDHEN, CDR2 SYDVKM. The CDR3, as DNA: TGTGCCAGCAGTCCGCCCAGGTACCGACAGGGGGCAAATGAAAAACTGTTTTTT. It codes for CASSPPRYRQGANEKLFF.

This clonotype has a handful of counts. V and J are TRBV5-6 and TRBJ2-1; no firm D call. The CDR3 has 14 residues. The V end was cut by 5 bases, the J end by 0 bases, with 9 bases between. The germline CDR1 and CDR2 sequences are SGHDT and YYEEEE. CDR3 DNA sequence: TGTGCCAGCAGGCGTACGAGCTCCTACAATGAGCAGTTCTTC. Translated: CASRRTSSYNEQFF.

This clonotype has at least ten counts. The J gene is TRBJ2-1, the V gene TRBV27; the match to TRBD2 covers 15 bases. V dropped 7 bases and J dropped 9; count of bases not matched to a gene: 10. The CDR3 is 16 amino acids. Germline loops: CDR1 MNHEY, CDR2 SMNVEV (reference sequence). The CDR3 DNA reads as TGTGCCAGCAAAGCATCCGGGACTAGCGGGAGGAGTGAGCAGTTCTTC. This gives the protein CASKASGTSGRSEQFF.

This clonotype was counted at least ten times. The chain employs TRBV7-2 and TRBJ2-6; 8 bases fit TRBD2. CDR1 and CDR2 (germline): SGHTA, FQGNSA. This CDR3 has 18 residues. Losses at the gene ends were 5 bases for V and 0 bases for J; bases not matched to a gene: 9. The CDR3 DNA is TGTGCCAGCAGCCGCTGGCTAGCGGGTAGCTCTGGGGCCAACGTCCTGACTTTC. The encoded protein is CASSRWLAGSSGANVLTF.

In this sample, this clonotype turned up many times. The chain has TRBV27 and TRBJ1-1, with no clear D. Germline V CDR1 and CDR2: MNHEY, SMNVEV (reference sequence). Deletions cut 2 bases from V and 8 bases from J, with 12 bases between. The CDR3 is 13 amino acids. CDR3 in amino acids: CASSLIGRWEAFF. In DNA form, the CDR3 reads TGTGCCAGCAGTTTAATTGGGAGGTGGGAAGCTTTCTTT.

The chain couples TRBV7-8 to TRBJ2-1, with D unresolved. The CDR3 spans 16 residues. Germline V CDR1 and CDR2: SGHVS, FQNEAQ. With 2 bases removed from V and 2 bases from J, the gap between germline ends came to 13 bases. The CDR3 spells CASSLRSPAPYNEQFF. The CDR3 nucleotides read TGTGCCAGCAGCTTAAGATCACCAGCTCCCTACAATGAGCAGTTCTTC.

This clonotype was seen repeatedly, ten times or more. The chain carries TRBV19 and TRBJ1-5, with D tentatively TRBD1 (5 bases). The germline V gene encodes CDR1 LNHDA and CDR2 SQIVND (reference sequence). The CDR3 contains 14 residues. V shed 2 bases and J shed 7 bases, with 12 bases lying between them. The CDR3 loop is CASSISRGEQPQHF. CDR3 in DNA: TGTGCCAGTAGTATATCGAGGGGTGAACAGCCCCAGCATTTT.

This clonotype was observed many times. The chain has TRBV30 and TRBJ2-7; 9 bases agree with TRBD2. This CDR3 spans 12 amino acids. Germline CDR1 is GTSNPN and CDR2 is SVGIG (reference sequence). After removal of 4 bases from V and 2 bases from J, the junction contained 0 bases not matched to a gene. The CDR3 DNA sequence: TGTGCCTGGACTAGCGGGACCTACGAGCAGTACTTC. Translating it yields CAWTSGTYEQYF. The full variable domain, in which reference TRBV30 and TRBJ2-7 provide the parts outside the CDR3, is SQTIHQWPATLVQPVGSPLSLECTVEGTSNPNLYWYRQAAGRGLQLLFYSVGIGQISSEVPQNLSASRPQDRQFILSSKKLLLSDSGFYLCAWTSGTYEQYFGPGTRLTVT.

The genes are TRBV20-1 and TRBJ2-3; no definite D call. Germline V lookup: CDR1 DFQATT, CDR2 SNEGSKA (reference sequence). V was cut by 4 bases and J by 2 bases, with 19 bases left in between. The CDR3 is 16 amino acids. The CDR3 loop reads CSATSRPRVHTDTQYF. In DNA form, the CDR3 reads TGCAGTGCTACGTCTAGGCCACGGGTCCACACAGATACGCAGTATTTT.

Ten or more counts support this clonotype. The CDR3, as DNA: TGTGCCAGCAGCCCGACAGGGGTGGTCGGCTACACCTTC. Its protein is CASSPTGVVGYTF. V usage is TRBV6-1 and J usage is TRBJ1-2, with 8 bases that match TRBD1. The CDR3 runs to 13 residues. J gave up 8 bases and V 6 bases, and 8 bases lay outside the gene matches. CDR1 is MNHNS and CDR2 is SASEGT in the germline V gene.

The table lists this clonotype with a few counts. This chain uses TRBV9 with TRBJ1-2, with a weak D call TRBD1 (6 bases). Trimming stripped 6 bases from V and 7 bases from J, with 19 bases between. CDR1 SGDLS and CDR2 YYNGEE come from the germline V gene. This CDR3 spans 14 amino acids. DNA of the CDR3: TGTGCCAGCAAGACAGGCGGAGGCCTACTTGGCTACACCTTC. Translated: CASKTGGGLLGYTF.

With respect to this clonotype: A much larger clonotype is one base distant, so this may be a read error. V usage is TRBV19 and J usage is TRBJ1-2, with D possibly TRBD1 on 6 matching bases. Trimming removed 8 bases from V and 4 bases from J, with 14 bases in between. The CDR3 sequence is 13 residues long. The germline gives CDR1 LNHDA, CDR2 SQIVND (reference sequence). The CDR3 reads CASGGGQTYGYTF. CDR3 DNA: TGTGCCAGTGGTGGGGGGCAGACCTATGGCTACACCTTC.

The J gene is TRBJ2-3, the V gene TRBV6-4; TRBD2 agrees at 9 bases. J was trimmed by 4 bases and V by 0 bases; bases with no gene match: 5. Germline V CDR1 and CDR2: MRHNA, SNTAGT. This CDR3 contains 16 residues. In DNA, the CDR3 is TGTGCCAGCAGTGACTCGGGCGGGGGGGCAGCAGATACGCAGTATTTT. It translates to CASSDSGGGAADTQYF.

This clonotype showed up many times. The chain couples TRBV7-2 to TRBJ1-1; D unclear. The CDR3 is 13 amino acids. From germline, CDR1 is SGHTA and CDR2 FQGNSA. V lost 4 bases, J lost 0 bases, and 6 bases lay in between. This chain's CDR3 is CASSWSVNTEAFF. The CDR3 region has the DNA TGTGCCAGCAGCTGGTCTGTGAACACTGAAGCTTTCTTT.

The table lists this clonotype with a few counts. The rearrangement links TRBV7-2 to TRBJ1-2; no definite D call. V was pared by 1 base and J by 0 bases, with 9 bases between. CDR1 SGHTA and CDR2 FQGNSA come from the germline V gene. The CDR3 length is 15 residues. DNA of the CDR3: TGTGCCAGCAGCTTAGTCAGCAGATCTAACTATGGCTACACCTTC. The encoded protein is CASSLVSRSNYGYTF.

The chain carries TRBV24-1 and TRBJ2-5; TRBD2 might be the D (5 bases). Trimming cost V 3 bases and J 7 bases, with 5 bases left between them. Looked up from germline, CDR1 is KGHDR and CDR2 is SFDVKD. The CDR3 is 11 residues long. The CDR3, as DNA: TGTGCCACCAGTGATGGAGGGACCCAGTACTTC. This translates into CATSDGGTQYF.

In this sample, this clonotype turned up many times. The chain links TRBV30 to TRBJ2-4; 7 nucleotides match TRBD2. V dropped 5 bases and J dropped 0; count of bases not matched to a gene: 7. Germline V gives CDR1 GTSNPN, CDR2 SVGIG (reference sequence). The CDR3 contains 15 residues. The CDR3 bases are TGTGCCTGGGGGGGGGGAGATCTAGCCAAAAACATTCAGTACTTC. The encoded protein is CAWGGGDLAKNIQYF.

This clonotype was counted many times. The chain employs TRBV11-2 and TRBJ2-1; 9 bases line up with TRBD2. CDR3 length equals 17 residues. After removal of 5 bases from V and 8 bases from J, the junction contained 16 bases not matched to a gene. Germline assignment: CDR1 SGHAT and CDR2 FQNNGV. CDR3 DNA: TGTGCCAGCAGCCCTCTCTTTAGCGGGGGTCGTGCCCATGAGCAGTTCTTC. It is translated as CASSPLFSGGRAHEQFF.

There are a few counts of this clonotype. This chain connects TRBV20-1 to TRBJ1-6; D ambiguous. Germline assignment: CDR1 DFQATT and CDR2 SNEGSKA (reference sequence). V lost 1 base and J lost 2, with 9 bases in between. This CDR3 has 15 residues. The CDR3 nucleotides are TGCAGTGCTAGAGTCAGTAAGACCTATAATTCACCCCTCCACTTT. The encoded protein is CSARVSKTYNSPLHF.

The table lists this clonotype with a few counts. The rearrangement links TRBV7-9 to TRBJ2-1, with 9 bases fitting TRBD1. CDR3 size: 19 residues. Per germline, CDR1 SEHNR and CDR2 FQNEAQ (reference sequence). J gave up 0 bases and V 4 bases, and 13 bases lay outside the gene matches. CDR3 sequence reads: CASSSGGVPGQGSYNEQFF. The CDR3 DNA follows: TGTGCCAGCAGCTCAGGGGGGGTTCCGGGACAGGGCTCCTACAATGAGCAGTTCTTC.

This clonotype was observed many times. The rearrangement links TRBV6-1 to TRBJ1-1; 7 nucleotides line up with TRBD1. V dropped 5 bases and J dropped 3; count of bases not matched to a gene: 6. Germline lookup yields CDR1 MNHNS and CDR2 SASEGT. The CDR3 is 14 residues long. The CDR3 DNA sequence: TGTGCCAGCAGTCCACAGGGGCACGACACTGAAGCTTTCTTT. It is translated as CASSPQGHDTEAFF.

There are many counts of this clonotype. V is TRBV6-1 and J is TRBJ2-3, with 9 bases that match TRBD2. With 5 bases clipped from V and 7 bases from J, the junction kept 13 bases outside the gene matches. The CDR3 spans 16 residues. From germline, CDR1 is MNHNS and CDR2 SASEGT. CDR3 DNA: TGTGCCAGCAGTCCCCTCGGCGGGAGGGCCATTCATACGCAGTATTTT. Its protein product is CASSPLGGRAIHTQYF.

The V and J genes are TRBV6-1 and TRBJ2-5, with 7 bases aligning to TRBD2. After removal of 8 bases from V and 5 bases from J, the junction contained 5 bases not matched to a gene. Germline V CDR1 and CDR2: MNHNS, SASEGT. CDR3 length equals 12 residues. The CDR3, as DNA: TGTGCCAGCGGTAGGGGAGGGGAGACCCAGTACTTC. This codes for CASGRGGETQYF.

This clonotype was picked up many times. The genes are TRBV9 and TRBJ1-6; a possible D gene is TRBD1 (5 bases). Germline CDR1 and CDR2: SGDLS and YYNGEE. Trimming pared 4 bases from V and 9 bases from J, leaving 8 bases between. The CDR3 is made up of 12 amino acids. In DNA, the CDR3 is TGTGCCAGCAGCACTGGGGGTTCACCCCTCCACTTT. Protein: CASSTGGSPLHF.

The CDR3 sequence: CSARRGVEQYF. DNA for the CDR3: TGCAGTGCCAGAAGGGGGGTCGAGCAGTACTTC. The V gene is TRBV20-1, the J gene TRBJ2-7; either TRBD1 or TRBD2 may supply D (6 bases each). The V and J ends lost 6 bases and 6 bases respectively, with 12 bases between them. CDR3 length equals 11 residues. Germline-derived CDR1 and CDR2 are DFQATT and SNEGSKA (reference sequence).

This clonotype was recorded many times. V and J are TRBV11-2 and TRBJ2-7; maybe TRBD1 (6 bases). There are 14 residues in the CDR3. Per the germline V gene, CDR1 is SGHAT and CDR2 is FQNNGV. Trimming left V 1 base short and J 4 bases short, with 11 bases between. The CDR3 region is CASSLVSRGYEQYF. The CDR3, as DNA: TGTGCCAGCAGCTTAGTTTCCAGGGGTTACGAGCAGTACTTC.

The gene calls are TRBV14 and TRBJ2-7; 11 bases line up with TRBD1. Trimming removed 1 base from V and 5 bases from J; junction bases left unmatched: 4. The CDR3 length is 15 residues. Germline CDR1 and CDR2: SGHDN and FVKESK. The CDR3 coding sequence is TGTGCCAGCAGCCAAGTGTGGACAGGGGGCCACGAGCAGTACTTC. This codes for CASSQVWTGGHEQYF.

A few counts support this clonotype. A read error may produce the germline difference seen at one junction end. The CDR3 nucleotides are TGCGGCGTCCTCGCTAGCACCGGGGAGCTGTTTTTT. This sequence encodes CGVLASTGELFF. The V gene is TRBV29-1, the J gene TRBJ2-2; D unclear. Germline CDR1 and CDR2: SQVTM and ANQGSEA. This CDR3 is 12 amino acids long.

This clonotype was seen ten or more times. V usage is TRBV27 and J usage is TRBJ1-1; weak D call: TRBD1 (6 bases). V was pared by 3 bases and J by 4 bases, with 12 bases between. The length of the CDR3 is 14 residues. Looked up from germline, CDR1 is MNHEY and CDR2 is SMNVEV (reference sequence). CDR3 sequence (DNA): TGTGCCAGCAGTTTCGGGGGGCCGGCCACTGAAGCTTTCTTT. Residues: CASSFGGPATEAFF.